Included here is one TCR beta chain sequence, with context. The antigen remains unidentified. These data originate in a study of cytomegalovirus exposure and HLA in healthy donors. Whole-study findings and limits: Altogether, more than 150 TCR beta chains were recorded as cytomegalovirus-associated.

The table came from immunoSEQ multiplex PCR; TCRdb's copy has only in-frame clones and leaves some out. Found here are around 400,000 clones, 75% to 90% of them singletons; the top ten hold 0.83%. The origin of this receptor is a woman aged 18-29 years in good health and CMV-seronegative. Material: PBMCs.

The CDR3 nucleotides are TGTGCCAGCAGCTTAATTCAAAGCGGGAGAGGGGTTCGCAATGAGCAGTTCTTC. Translation gives CASSLIQSGRGVRNEQFF. J is TRBJ2-1 and V is TRBV7-3; 8 nucleotides align to TRBD2. Trimming at V came to 1 base and at J to 6 bases, leaving 14 bases not matched to a gene. The CDR3 runs to 18 residues. Germline assignment: CDR1 SGHTA and CDR2 FQGTGA.